The 29 T cell receptor beta chains below come from one sample, sequenced in a study of radiation and T cells in renal cell carcinoma. The assay was immunoSEQ multiplex PCR, and TCRdb's table has in-frame clones only and misses some. The table records 140,000 to 150,000 clones, around 90% of them present only once. Sample time point: baseline pretreatment blood. As for treatment: 15 Gy SBRT to primary tumor, nephrectomy 4 weeks later. The sequencing used blood, collected from a patient whose treatment included radiotherapy and nephrectomy. These receptors all come from an older woman with renal cell carcinoma.

The genes are TRBV13 and TRBJ2-1; a weak D match, TRBD2 (5 bases). V shed 3 bases and J shed 10 bases, with 13 bases lying between them. Germline-derived CDR1 and CDR2 are PRHDT and FYEKMQ (reference sequence). CDR3 length: 13 residues. Written as DNA, the CDR3 is TGTGCCAGCAGCTTCCCGGGGTCAAGCGAGCAGTTCTTC. Translated, it gives CASSFPGSSEQFF.

The CDR3 nucleotides are TGTGCCAGCAGCCTCCCGACAGGCTCCTCCTGGGGCTACACCTTC. The encoded protein is CASSLPTGSSWGYTF. J is TRBJ1-2 and V is TRBV5-4; possible D gene TRBD1, 6 bases. From germline, CDR1 is SGHNT and CDR2 YYREEE (reference sequence). Deletions cut 4 bases from V and 8 bases from J, with 21 bases between. This CDR3 is built from 15 residues. Based on the CDR3 plus reference TRBV5-4 and TRBJ1-2, the full variable domain is ETGVTQSPTHLIKTRGQQVTLRCSSQSGHNTVSWYQQALGQGPQFIFQYYREEENGRGNFPPRFSGLQFPNYSSELNVNALELDDSALYLCASSLPTGSSWGYTFGSGTRLTVV.

The chain combines TRBV9 with TRBJ1-6; 7 nucleotides agree with TRBD1. V was pared by 0 bases and J by 3 bases, with 21 bases of the junction left unmatched. Germline V gene sequence: CDR1 SGDLS, CDR2 YYNGEE. CDR3 length: 22 amino acids. The CDR3 is CASSVGPLPSNPRDSYNSPLHF. CDR3 coding DNA: TGTGCCAGCAGCGTAGGACCCCTCCCGAGTAACCCGAGGGACAGCTATAATTCACCCCTCCACTTT.

This sequence joins TRBV7-3 and TRBJ2-1, with 8 bases lining up with TRBD2. Germline V gene sequence: CDR1 SGHTA, CDR2 FQGTGA. This CDR3 region has 18 residues. Trimming took 5 bases from V and 0 from J; bases not matched to a gene: 12. The CDR3 DNA sequence: TGTGCCAGCAGCCTAAACCGACTAGCGCGGAGCTCCTACAATGAGCAGTTCTTC. This gives the protein CASSLNRLARSSYNEQFF.

As concerns this clone: Other DNA sequences in this sample translate to the same CDR3. J is TRBJ1-2 and V is TRBV19, with D hard to call. CDR3 length equals 13 residues. Trimming shortened V by 2 bases and J by 0 bases, and 4 bases separated the two germline ends. From germline, CDR1 is LNHDA and CDR2 SQIVND (reference sequence). The CDR3 loop is CASSIPPNYGYTF. The CDR3 nucleotides are TGTGCCAGTAGTATACCGCCTAACTATGGCTACACCTTC.

For the CDR3, the DNA is TGTGCCTGGAGTGGGGCTAGGGTGTACGAGCAGTACTTC. Protein sequence: CAWSGARVYEQYF. The genes are TRBV30 and TRBJ2-7; D unclear. From germline, CDR1 is GTSNPN and CDR2 SVGIG (reference sequence). The V end was cut by 1 base, the J end by 4 bases, with 11 bases between. The CDR3 is 13 amino acids.

In its sample, this clone was seen a few times. The V gene is TRBV7-9, the J gene TRBJ2-1; D remains unclear. V was shortened by 1 base and J by 9 bases, with 10 bases between the two germline ends. Germline V gene lookup returns CDR1 SEHNR and CDR2 FQNEAQ (reference sequence). CDR3 length: 13 residues. CDR3: CASSLDWVGEQFF. In DNA, the CDR3 is TGTGCCAGCAGCTTAGATTGGGTGGGTGAGCAGTTCTTC.

The J gene is TRBJ1-1, the V gene TRBV11-3; TRBD1 agrees at 8 bases. Trimming removed 4 bases from V and 10 bases from J; junction bases left unmatched: 8. Germline CDR1 SGHNT, CDR2 YENEEA. CDR3 size: 13 residues. CDR3 nucleotides: TGTGCCAGCAGCTCGGACAGGGAAAAATCAGCTTTCTTT. The encoded protein is CASSSDREKSAFF. Using reference TRBV11-3 and TRBJ1-1 for the parts outside the CDR3, the full variable domain is EAGVVQSPRYKIIEKKQPVAFWCNPISGHNTLYWYLQNLGQGPELLIRYENEEAVDDSQLPKDRFSAERLKGVDSTLKIQPAELGDSAVYLCASSSDREKSAFFGQGTRLTVV.

V gene TRBV30 combines with J gene TRBJ1-2, with unresolved D. Germline loops: CDR1 GTSNPN, CDR2 SVGIG (reference sequence). Trimming took 2 bases from V and 14 from J, leaving 18 bases between them. This CDR3 spans 12 amino acids. The chain's CDR3 is CAWSPKTDGRTF. The CDR3, as DNA: TGTGCCTGGAGTCCTAAAACTGACGGCCGAACCTTC.

This chain joins TRBV6-5 and TRBJ1-1, with 7 bases lining up with TRBD1. Germline CDR1 reads MNHEY; CDR2 reads SVGAGI. V lost 0 bases, J lost 1 base, and 2 bases stayed unmatched. The length of the CDR3 is 15 residues. The CDR3 region is CASSYSTGKNTEAFF. CDR3 nucleotides: TGTGCCAGCAGTTACTCGACAGGGAAGAACACTGAAGCTTTCTTT.

In this sample, this clone turned up a few times. The chain combines TRBV2 with TRBJ1-4; no clear D. The germline V and J ends were trimmed by 10 bases and 0 bases, with 9 bases remaining between them. Germline V gene data show CDR1 as SNHLY and CDR2 as FYNNEI. CDR3 length: 13 amino acids. This CDR3 reads CAMTNATNEKLFF. The DNA of the CDR3 is TGTGCCATGACAAACGCAACTAATGAAAAACTGTTTTTT.

This chain joins TRBV27 and TRBJ1-4; 10 nucleotides align to TRBD1. The CDR3 contains 18 residues. Trimming at V came to 3 bases and at J to 3 bases, leaving 10 bases not matched to a gene. Germline assignment: CDR1 MNHEY and CDR2 SMNVEV (reference sequence). In nucleotides, the CDR3 is TGTGCCAGCAGTTTGTCCGGGACAGGGGCGCCCTCTAATGAAAAACTGTTTTTT. Translation gives CASSLSGTGAPSNEKLFF. The full variable domain, completed using reference TRBV27 and TRBJ1-4, is EAQVTQNPRYLITVTGKKLTVTCSQNMNHEYMSWYRQDPGLGLRQIYYSMNVEVTDKGDVPEGYKVSRKEKRNFPLILESPSPNQTSLYFCASSLSGTGAPSNEKLFFGSGTQLSVL.

The CDR3 DNA reads as TGCGCCAGCAGCCCCCTGGGTCGGGGCCAAGAGACCCAGTACTTC. Protein product: CASSPLGRGQETQYF. This chain links TRBV5-1 with TRBJ2-5; a possible D gene is TRBD2 (5 bases). This CDR3 comprises 15 residues. Trimming removed 4 bases from V and 1 base from J, with 14 bases in between. The germline V gene has CDR1 SGHRS and CDR2 YFSETQ.

The rearrangement links TRBV2 to TRBJ1-5; D gene ambiguous. Trimming pared 5 bases from V and 3 bases from J, leaving 14 bases between. The CDR3 is 15 residues long. The germline gives CDR1 SNHLY, CDR2 FYNNEI. The CDR3 bases are TGTGCCAGCAGTCTAGCCGGGAAACTCAATCAGCCCCAGCATTTT. This translates into CASSLAGKLNQPQHF. The full variable domain, rest sourced from reference TRBV2 and TRBJ1-5, is EPEVTQTPSHQVTQMGQEVILRCVPISNHLYFYWYRQILGQKVEFLVSFYNNEISEKSEIFDDQFSVERPDGSNFTLKIRSTKLEDSAMYFCASSLAGKLNQPQHFGDGTRLSIL.

V gene TRBV5-1 combines with J gene TRBJ2-5; 7 bases are a match to TRBD2. The last part of the DNA fits TRBJ2-7 better; the J call may be wrong. Germline assignment: CDR1 SGHRS and CDR2 YFSETQ. The CDR3 is 14 residues long. CDR3 coding DNA: TGCGCCAGCAGCTCCCGGGACTACCCCTACGAGCAGTACTTC. This translates into CASSSRDYPYEQYF.

V usage is TRBV7-2 and J usage is TRBJ1-2, with 8 bases that match TRBD1. CDR1 and CDR2 (germline): SGHTA, FQGNSA. The trim removed 1 base at V and 2 bases at J, leaving 0 bases unmatched. CDR3 length: 14 residues. CDR3: CASSLGQGNYGYTF. For the CDR3, the DNA is TGTGCCAGCAGCTTAGGACAGGGGAACTATGGCTACACCTTC.

V and J are TRBV15 and TRBJ1-6; D may be TRBD1 (6 bases). Germline CDR1 LNHNV, CDR2 YYDKDF (reference sequence). CDR3 size: 13 residues. The V end lost 3 bases, the J end lost 6 bases, and 6 bases lay between the germline ends. The CDR3 is CATSRDSNSPLHF. The CDR3 DNA follows: TGTGCCACCAGCAGGGACAGTAATTCACCCCTCCACTTT.

This sequence joins TRBV6-6 and TRBJ2-2; possibly TRBD1 for D (5 bases). CDR3 length equals 15 residues. V was shortened by 3 bases and J by 5 bases, with 13 bases between the two germline ends. Germline CDR1 reads MNHNY; CDR2 reads SVGAGI (reference sequence). CDR3 bases: TGTGCCAGCAGTTATGCGCAGGGAAGAACCGGGGAGCTGTTTTTT. Its protein product is CASSYAQGRTGELFF.

This clone was observed a single time. V gene TRBV15 combines with J gene TRBJ2-5, with D perhaps matching TRBD1 or TRBD2 (6 bases each). The CDR3 has 16 residues. Germline lookup yields CDR1 LNHNV and CDR2 YYDKDF (reference sequence). The V gene lost 0 bases and the J gene lost 4 bases, with 15 bases spanning the gap. The CDR3 region is CATSRDRAGGRETQYF. The CDR3 nucleotides are TGTGCCACCAGCAGAGATCGAGCCGGGGGCAGAGAGACCCAGTACTTC.

The chain joins TRBV11-3 to TRBJ2-5; 12 bases are a match to TRBD2. Germline CDR1 SGHNT, CDR2 YENEEA. This CDR3 comprises 20 residues. V lost 1 base, J lost 0 bases, and 12 bases stayed unmatched. In DNA, the CDR3 is TGTGCCAGCAGCTTAGGGGCCACTAGCGGGGGGACGATGTACCAAGAGACCCAGTACTTC. Its protein is CASSLGATSGGTMYQETQYF. The entire variable domain, with the rest obtained from reference TRBV11-3 and TRBJ2-5, is as follows: EAGVVQSPRYKIIEKKQPVAFWCNPISGHNTLYWYLQNLGQGPELLIRYENEEAVDDSQLPKDRFSAERLKGVDSTLKIQPAELGDSAVYLCASSLGATSGGTMYQETQYFGPGTRLLVL.

The chain uses TRBV28 and TRBJ2-3, with TRBD1 matching over 10 bases. The CDR3 is 16 residues long. Germline CDR1 is MDHEN and CDR2 is SYDVKM. The V segment lost 6 bases and the J segment 0 bases; nucleotides outside the gene matches: 6. This chain's CDR3 is CASRLRQGASTDTQYF. The CDR3 DNA follows: TGTGCCAGCAGATTAAGACAGGGGGCTAGCACAGATACGCAGTATTTT.

The genes are TRBV6-5 and TRBJ2-7; 9 bases align to TRBD2. CDR1 and CDR2 from the germline V gene are MNHEY and SVGAGI. The ends lost 0 bases at V and 6 bases at J; junction bases unmatched: 9. This CDR3 region has 16 residues. CDR3 nucleotide sequence: TGTGCCAGCAGTTACTCGCCCCTCCTAGCGGGGCGCGAGCAGTACTTC. The encoded protein is CASSYSPLLAGREQYF.

The J gene is TRBJ1-1, the V gene TRBV7-2; TRBD1 is a possible D gene (5 bases). Deletions cut 0 bases from V and 0 bases from J, with 8 bases between. This CDR3 is built from 15 residues. Looked up from germline, CDR1 is SGHTA and CDR2 is FQGNSA. The CDR3 loop reads CASSLAGRMNTEAFF. The CDR3 DNA is TGTGCCAGCAGCTTAGCGGGACGGATGAACACTGAAGCTTTCTTT.

This chain uses TRBV5-1 with TRBJ1-6, with D possibly being TRBD1 (5 bases). V gave up 3 bases and J gave up 2 bases, with 9 bases separating them. Per the germline V gene, CDR1 is SGHRS and CDR2 is YFSETQ. The CDR3 has 15 amino acids. The CDR3 nucleotides are TGCGCCAGCAGCTCCCGGGGCCCCTATAATTCACCCCTCCACTTT. Its protein is CASSSRGPYNSPLHF.

The chain has TRBV1 and TRBJ2-1; the table's D call, TRBD2, was not checked against the DNA. TRBV1 is a pseudogene. The CDR3 length is 16 residues. Here the CDR3 reads CTSSQDLNRDLRGTFF. CDR3 coding DNA: TGCACCAGCAGCCAAGACCTCAACCGGGACCTCCGGGGGACGTTCTTC.

CDR3 coding DNA: TGTGCCAGCAGCTCGGACAGGGGCGAAAAACTGTTTTTT. This encodes CASSSDRGEKLFF. The chain links TRBV7-3 to TRBJ1-4, with 9 bases aligning to TRBD1. CDR3 size: 13 residues. CDR1 SGHTA and CDR2 FQGTGA come from the germline V gene. Germline trimming cut 4 bases from V and 8 bases from J; bases unmatched to any gene: 2.

The rearrangement joins TRBV30 to TRBJ2-7; D gene ambiguous. V was shortened by 7 bases and J by 4 bases, with 14 bases between the two germline ends. Per the germline V gene, CDR1 is GTSNPN and CDR2 is SVGIG (reference sequence). CDR3 length equals 12 residues. The CDR3 region has the DNA TGTGCCTTCCTAACTCGTGGGTACGAGCAGTACTTC. Translation: CAFLTRGYEQYF.

This chain connects TRBV28 to TRBJ1-5; 8 bases align to TRBD1. Trimming took 2 bases from V and 6 from J; bases not matched to a gene: 6. The CDR3 extends over 15 amino acids. Germline V gives CDR1 MDHEN, CDR2 SYDVKM. The CDR3 region is CASSLIQGAAQPQHF. For the CDR3, the DNA is TGTGCCAGCAGTTTAATTCAGGGGGCTGCTCAGCCCCAGCATTTT. Complete variable domain (other parts from reference TRBV28 and TRBJ1-5): DVKVTQSSRYLVKRTGEKVFLECVQDMDHENMFWYRQDPGLGLRLIYFSYDVKMKEKGDIPEGYSVSREKKERFSLILESASTNQTSMYLCASSLIQGAAQPQHFGDGTRLSIL.

The chain is built from TRBV27 and TRBJ1-2; D might be TRBD1 (5 bases). Between the trimmed V and J ends, which lost 3 bases and 0 bases, there was a span of 14 bases. In germline, CDR1 is MNHEY, CDR2 SMNVEV (reference sequence). CDR3 length: 16 amino acids. CDR3 DNA: TGTGCCAGCAGTTTCGGGGGAGCCGCAGCTAACTATGGCTACACCTTC. It yields the protein CASSFGGAAANYGYTF.